This TCR beta chain was documented in a study of monozygotic twins with inflammatory bowel disease. Germline V gene data show CDR1 as MDHEN and CDR2 as SYDVKM. The CDR3 length is 13 residues. TCRdb reworked the 5' RACE reads into one entry per CDR3 protein, no DNA. The ten top clones account for around 1.3%, within a sample of about 140,000 distinct CDR3 sequences. This sequence originates from a human donor with ulcerative colitis or Crohn's disease, or a healthy co-twin of an affected twin (not recorded which). Sequences were obtained from blood. The chain employs TRBV28 and TRBJ2-7. This CDR3 reads CASADTPSYEQYF. Variable domain in full (rest from reference TRBV28 and TRBJ2-7): DVKVTQSSRYLVKRTGEKVFLECVQDMDHENMFWYRQDPGLGLRLIYFSYDVKMKEKGDIPEGYSVSREKKERFSLILESASTNQTSMYLCASADTPSYEQYFGPGTRLTVT.